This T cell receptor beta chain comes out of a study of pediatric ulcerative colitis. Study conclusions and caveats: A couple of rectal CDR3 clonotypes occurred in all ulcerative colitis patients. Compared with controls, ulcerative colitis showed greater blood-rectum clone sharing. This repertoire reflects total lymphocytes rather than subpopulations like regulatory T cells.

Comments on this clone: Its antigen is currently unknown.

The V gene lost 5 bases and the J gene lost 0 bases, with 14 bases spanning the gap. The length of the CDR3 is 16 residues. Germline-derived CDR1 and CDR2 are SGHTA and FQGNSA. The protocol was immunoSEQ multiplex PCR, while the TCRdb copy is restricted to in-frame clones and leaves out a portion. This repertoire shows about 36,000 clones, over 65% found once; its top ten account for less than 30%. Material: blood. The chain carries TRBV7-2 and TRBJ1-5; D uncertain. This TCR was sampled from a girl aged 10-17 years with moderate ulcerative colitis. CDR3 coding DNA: TGTGCCAGCAGCGCGGCACCTCTTTATAGCAATCAGCCCCAGCATTTT. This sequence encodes CASSAAPLYSNQPQHF.